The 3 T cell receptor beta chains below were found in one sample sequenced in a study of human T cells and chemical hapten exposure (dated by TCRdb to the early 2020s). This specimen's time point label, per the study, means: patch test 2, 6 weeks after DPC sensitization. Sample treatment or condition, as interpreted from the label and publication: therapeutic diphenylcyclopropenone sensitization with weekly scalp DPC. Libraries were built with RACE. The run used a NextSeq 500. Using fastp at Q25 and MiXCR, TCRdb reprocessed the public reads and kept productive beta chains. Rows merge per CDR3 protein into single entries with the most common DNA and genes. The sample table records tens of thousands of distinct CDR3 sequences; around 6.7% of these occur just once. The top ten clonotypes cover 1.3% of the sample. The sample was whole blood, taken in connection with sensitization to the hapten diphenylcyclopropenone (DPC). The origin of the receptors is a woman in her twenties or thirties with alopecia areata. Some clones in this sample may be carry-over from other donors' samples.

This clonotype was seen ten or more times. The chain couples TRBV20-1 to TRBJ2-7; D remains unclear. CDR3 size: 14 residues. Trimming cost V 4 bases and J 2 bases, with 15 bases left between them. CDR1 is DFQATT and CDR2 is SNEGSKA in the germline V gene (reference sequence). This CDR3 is CSAITLRRTYEQYF. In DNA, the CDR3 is TGCAGTGCTATCACCCTCAGGAGAACCTACGAGCAGTACTTC.

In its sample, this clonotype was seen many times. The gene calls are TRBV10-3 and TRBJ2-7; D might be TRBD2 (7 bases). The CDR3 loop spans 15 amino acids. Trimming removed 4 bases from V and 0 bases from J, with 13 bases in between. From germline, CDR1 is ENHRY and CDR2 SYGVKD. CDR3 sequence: CAISGGGTPSYEQYF. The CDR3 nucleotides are TGTGCCATCAGTGGGGGAGGGACACCCTCCTACGAGCAGTACTTC.

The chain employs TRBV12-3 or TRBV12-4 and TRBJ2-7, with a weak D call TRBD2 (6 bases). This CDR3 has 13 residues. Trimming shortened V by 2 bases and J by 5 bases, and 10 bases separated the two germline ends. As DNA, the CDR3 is TGTGCCAGCAGTTTACGGAGGGCGGACGAGCAGTACTTC. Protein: CASSLRRADEQYF.